Here is one T cell receptor beta chain with its context. CDR3 length: 14 residues. The V and J ends lost 2 bases and 7 bases respectively, with 14 bases between them. CDR1 KGHSH and CDR2 LQKENI come from the germline V gene. Per the original methods: Using reference gene primer amplification, nucleated cell counts were estimated. Libraries were prepared by immunoSEQ multiplex PCR; TCRdb keeps only in-frame clonotypes and omits some of them. V and J calls and clone size are those listed in that table; D and trimming were worked out from the DNA. The sample lists over 100,000 clones; about 89% were seen once. The data were taken from a study of blood T cell repertoires in COVID-19. Whole-study context: PBMCs, B-cell-depleted T cells, or T cells provided the cDNA or gDNA that made up the material.

Sequencing input: peripheral blood. The chain employs TRBV18 and TRBJ1-2; D unclear. The receptor comes from a human donor in a cohort sampled during active COVID-19. The chain's CDR3 is CASSPTATDRGYTF. CDR3 sequence (DNA): TGTGCCAGCTCACCAACCGCGACTGATCGTGGCTACACCTTC.